This entry lists 2 T cell receptor beta chains sequenced from one sample in a study of metastatic and nonmetastatic thyroid tumors. TCRdb redid the clone calls on the PCR reads using MiXCR. The sample includes about 20,000 clones, more than 35% of them seen just once. All patients were treatment-naive before thyroid surgery. The sequenced sample consisted of tumor tissue. The receptors come from a female donor with papillary thyroid cancer or a benign thyroid nodule (not recorded which). Some clones in this sample may be carry-over from other donors' samples.

The chain is built from TRBV6-1 and TRBJ2-4, with a tentative D call TRBD1 (5 bases). This CDR3 has 14 amino acids. The V end was cut by 8 bases, the J end by 6 bases, with 17 bases between. In germline, CDR1 is MNHNS, CDR2 SASEGT. CDR3 DNA: TGTGCCAGCTTCTCCGGTGGCAGGGCAAACATTCAGTACTTC. Translating it yields CASFSGGRANIQYF.

This clone has more than one count but fewer than ten. The V gene is TRBV6-1, the J gene TRBJ1-2; D gene unclear. Trimming took off 0 bases at V and 5 bases at J, with 7 bases between the two ends. This CDR3 is built from 13 residues. Germline lookup yields CDR1 MNHNS and CDR2 SASEGT. CDR3 DNA sequence: TGTGCCAGCAGTGAAGCGCTGCAGTATGGCTACACCTTC. Residues: CASSEALQYGYTF.